This TCR beta chain comes out of a study of CDR3 diversity in severe acne. Each CDR3 protein is one row after TCRdb ran MiXCR on the PCR reads. The table lists roughly 100,000 distinct CDR3 sequences, around 56% of them singletons, with around 11% in the top ten. Germline loops: CDR1 MNHNS, CDR2 SASEGT. V shed 6 bases and J shed 5 bases, with 22 bases lying between them. The CDR3 length is 16 residues. The chain links TRBV6-1 to TRBJ2-5; no clear D gene. The sample was blood. The TCR comes from a male donor with acne. The CDR3, as DNA: TGTGCCAGCAGCCCCAACCTCCAGTTGTATCGGGAGACCCAGTACTTC. It yields the protein CASSPNLQLYRETQYF.